This T cell receptor beta chain was sequenced during a study of cytomegalovirus exposure and HLA in healthy donors. Study-level results: Presence/absence analyses assumed roughly uniform sequencing depth across donors. V- and J-gene trimming in TCR beta was tied to a missense DCLRE1C variant by an analysis performed later.

On this clone: Its target is unknown.

This CDR3 is 13 amino acids long. The germline CDR1 and CDR2 sequences are MNHNY and SVGAGI (reference sequence). V lost 6 bases and J 0 bases, leaving 8 bases between the germline ends. PCR was performed using 60 Vbeta and 13 Jbeta primers. TCRdb keeps only in-frame clones here, not all; method: immunoSEQ multiplex PCR. The table has over 110,000 clones, approximately 80% seen once; the top ten hold around 6.6%. The specimen was PBMCs. V is TRBV6-6 and J is TRBJ1-1, with D unclear. The sequence derives from a woman in her 40s in good health and CMV-seropositive. This CDR3 is CASRKIVNTEAFF. The CDR3 nucleotides are TGTGCCAGCAGAAAAATAGTGAACACTGAAGCTTTCTTT.